This TCR beta chain was found in a study of lymphopenia after photon versus proton radiotherapy. Trimming at V came to 4 bases and at J to 8 bases, leaving 6 bases not matched to a gene. This CDR3 has 14 residues. Germline V lookup: CDR1 MNHNS, CDR2 SASEGT. Produced via immunoSEQ multiplex PCR; TCRdb's table is partial and in-frame only. The data hold 45,000 to 65,000 clones, with about 92% observed a single time. The sequence derives from a woman aged 40 to 50 with cholangiocarcinoma. This specimen was peripheral blood, taken from a patient treated with photon-based radiotherapy. The chain couples TRBV6-1 to TRBJ1-3; TRBD1 matches at 9 bases. The CDR3 region is CASSGGQGPDTIYF. In DNA form, the CDR3 reads TGTGCCAGCAGTGGAGGACAGGGGCCCGACACCATATATTTT.